This T cell receptor beta chain was captured by sequencing in a study of blood T cell repertoires in COVID-19. Study summary: Italy, Spain and the United States were the sources of the convalescent and acute COVID-19 samples. In each case, the material was cDNA or gDNA derived from T cells, B-cell-depleted T cells, or PBMCs.

V lost 9 bases to trimming and J lost 1 base; unmatched junction nucleotides: 4. This CDR3 spans 15 amino acids. Germline V lookup: CDR1 SGHTS, CDR2 YDEGEE. Authors' data handling: Amplified reference gene primers provided the basis for estimating nucleated cell counts. Method: immunoSEQ multiplex PCR; TCRdb's copy keeps in-frame clones and lacks some. V, J and clone size are taken as reported in that table, and D and trimming were inferred from the DNA itself. The data contain about 140,000 clones, 80% to 90% of them seen just once; the ten biggest clones take up 0.95%. Material: peripheral blood. V and J are TRBV5-8 and TRBJ2-1, with 13 bases lining up with TRBD2. This clonotype was sampled from a woman between 45 and 60 years old with acute or convalescent COVID-19. Here the CDR3 DNA reads TGTGCCATTGGGACTAGCGGGGTTTCCTACAATGAGCAGTTCTTC. This codes for CAIGTSGVSYNEQFF.